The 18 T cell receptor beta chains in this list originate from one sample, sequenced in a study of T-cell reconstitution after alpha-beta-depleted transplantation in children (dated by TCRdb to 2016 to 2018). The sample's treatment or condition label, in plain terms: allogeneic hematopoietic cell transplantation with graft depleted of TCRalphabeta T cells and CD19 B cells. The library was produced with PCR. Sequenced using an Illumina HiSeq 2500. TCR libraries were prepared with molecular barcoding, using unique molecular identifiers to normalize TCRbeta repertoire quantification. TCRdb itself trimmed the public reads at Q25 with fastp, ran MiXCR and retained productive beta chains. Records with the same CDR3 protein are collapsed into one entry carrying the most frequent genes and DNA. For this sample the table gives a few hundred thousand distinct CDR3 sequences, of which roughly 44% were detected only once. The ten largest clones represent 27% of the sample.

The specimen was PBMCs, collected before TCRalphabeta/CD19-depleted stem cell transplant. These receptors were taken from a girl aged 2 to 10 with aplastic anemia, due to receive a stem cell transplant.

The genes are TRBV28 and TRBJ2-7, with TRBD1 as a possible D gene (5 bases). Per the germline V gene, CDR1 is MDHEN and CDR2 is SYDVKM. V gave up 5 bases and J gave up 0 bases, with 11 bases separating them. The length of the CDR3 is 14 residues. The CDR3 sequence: CASSTMDNSYEQYF. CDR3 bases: TGTGCCAGCAGTACGATGGACAACTCCTACGAGCAGTACTTC.

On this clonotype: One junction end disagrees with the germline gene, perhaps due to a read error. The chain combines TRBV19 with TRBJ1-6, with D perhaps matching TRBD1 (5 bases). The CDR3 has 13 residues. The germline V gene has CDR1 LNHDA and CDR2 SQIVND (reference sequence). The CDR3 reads CASRIGANSPLHF. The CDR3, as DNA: TGTGCCAGTAGGATAGGGGCCAATTCACCCCTCCACTTT.

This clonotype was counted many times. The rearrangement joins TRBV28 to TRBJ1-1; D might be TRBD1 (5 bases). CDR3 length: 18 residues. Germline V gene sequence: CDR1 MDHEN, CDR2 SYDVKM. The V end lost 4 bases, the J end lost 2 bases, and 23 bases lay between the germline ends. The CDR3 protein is CASSSGLSGLKRNTEAFF. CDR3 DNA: TGTGCCAGCAGTTCCGGGTTGTCAGGGCTTAAGAGAAACACTGAAGCTTTCTTT.

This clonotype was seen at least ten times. DNA for the CDR3: TGCAGTGCTGGACTCGACAATGAGCAGTTCTTC. Translating it yields CSAGLDNEQFF. V usage is TRBV20-1 and J usage is TRBJ2-1; maybe TRBD2 (5 bases). The CDR3 covers 11 residues. With 5 bases removed from V and 5 bases from J, the gap between germline ends came to 7 bases. The V gene's germline CDR1 is DFQATT and CDR2 SNEGSKA (reference sequence).

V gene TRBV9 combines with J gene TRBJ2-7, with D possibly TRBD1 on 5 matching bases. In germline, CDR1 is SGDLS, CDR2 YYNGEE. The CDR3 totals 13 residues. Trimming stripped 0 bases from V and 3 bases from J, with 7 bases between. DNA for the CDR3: TGTGCCAGCAGCGTAGGACAGCTCTACGAGCAGTACTTC. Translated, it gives CASSVGQLYEQYF.

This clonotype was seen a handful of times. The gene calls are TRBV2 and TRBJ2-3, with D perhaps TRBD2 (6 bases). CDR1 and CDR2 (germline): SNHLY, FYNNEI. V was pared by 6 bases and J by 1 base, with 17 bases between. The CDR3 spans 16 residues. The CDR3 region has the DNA TGTGCCAGCAGGGATTCCGCGGGACTGGGCACAGATACGCAGTATTTT. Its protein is CASRDSAGLGTDTQYF.

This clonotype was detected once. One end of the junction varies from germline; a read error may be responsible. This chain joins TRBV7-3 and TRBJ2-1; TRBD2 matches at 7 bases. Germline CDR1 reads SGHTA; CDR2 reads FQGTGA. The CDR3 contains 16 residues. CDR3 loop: CASSPSASGSYNEQLF. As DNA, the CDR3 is TGTGCCAGCAGCCCTTCGGCTAGCGGCTCCTACAATGAGCAGTTGTTC.

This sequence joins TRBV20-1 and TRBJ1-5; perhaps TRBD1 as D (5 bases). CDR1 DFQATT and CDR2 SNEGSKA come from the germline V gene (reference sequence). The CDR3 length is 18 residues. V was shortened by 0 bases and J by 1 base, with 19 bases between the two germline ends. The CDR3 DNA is TGCAGTGCTAGAGATCTCAGGGAGGGAATAGTGAGCAATCAGCCCCAGCATTTT. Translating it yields CSARDLREGIVSNQPQHF.

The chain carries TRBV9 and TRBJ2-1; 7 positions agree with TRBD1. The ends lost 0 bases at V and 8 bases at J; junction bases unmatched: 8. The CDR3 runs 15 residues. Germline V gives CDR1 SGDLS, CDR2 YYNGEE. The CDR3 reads CASSVAEGAMDEQFF. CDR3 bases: TGTGCCAGCAGCGTAGCTGAGGGGGCAATGGATGAGCAGTTCTTC.

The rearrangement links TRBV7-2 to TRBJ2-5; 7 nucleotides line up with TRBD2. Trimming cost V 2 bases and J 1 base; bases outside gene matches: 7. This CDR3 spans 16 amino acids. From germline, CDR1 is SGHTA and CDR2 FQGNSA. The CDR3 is CASSLRRAGVQETQYF. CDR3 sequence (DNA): TGTGCCAGCAGCTTAAGGCGGGCGGGAGTCCAAGAGACCCAGTACTTC.

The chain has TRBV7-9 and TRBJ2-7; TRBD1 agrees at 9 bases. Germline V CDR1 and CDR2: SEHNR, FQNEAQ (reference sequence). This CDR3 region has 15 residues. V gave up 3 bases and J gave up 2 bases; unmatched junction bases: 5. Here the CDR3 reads CASSFKGQGPYEQYF. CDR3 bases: TGTGCCAGCAGCTTTAAGGGACAGGGACCCTACGAGCAGTACTTC. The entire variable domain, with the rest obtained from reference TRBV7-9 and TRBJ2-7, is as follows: DTGVSQNPRHKITKRGQNVTFRCDPISEHNRLYWYRQTLGQGPEFLTYFQNEAQLEKSRLLSDRFSAERPKGSFSTLEIQRTEQGDSAMYLCASSFKGQGPYEQYFGPGTRLTVT.

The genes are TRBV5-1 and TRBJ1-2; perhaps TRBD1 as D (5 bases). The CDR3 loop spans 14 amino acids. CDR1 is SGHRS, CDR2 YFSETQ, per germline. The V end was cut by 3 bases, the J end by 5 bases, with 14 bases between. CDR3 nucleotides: TGCGCCAGCAGCTCTGACAGCACTTCATATGGCTACACCTTC. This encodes CASSSDSTSYGYTF.

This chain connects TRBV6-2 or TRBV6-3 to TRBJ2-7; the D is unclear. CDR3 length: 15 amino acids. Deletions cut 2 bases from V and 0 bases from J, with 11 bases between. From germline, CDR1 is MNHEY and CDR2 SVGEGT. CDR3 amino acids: CASSYRRSYSYEQYF. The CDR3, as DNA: TGTGCCAGCAGTTACCGTCGTTCCTACTCCTACGAGCAGTACTTC.

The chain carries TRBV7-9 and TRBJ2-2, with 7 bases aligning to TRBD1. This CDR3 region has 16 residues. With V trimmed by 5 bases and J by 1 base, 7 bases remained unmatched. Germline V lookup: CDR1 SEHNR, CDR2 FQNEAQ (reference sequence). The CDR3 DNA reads TGTGCCAGCAGCCAGCAGGGACAGTTGAACACCGGGGAGCTGTTTTTT. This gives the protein CASSQQGQLNTGELFF.

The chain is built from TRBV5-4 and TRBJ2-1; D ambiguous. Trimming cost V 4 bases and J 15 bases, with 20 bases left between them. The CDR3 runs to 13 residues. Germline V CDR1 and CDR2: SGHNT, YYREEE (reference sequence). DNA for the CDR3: TGTGCCAGCAGCGTCTCAACAGTCCCGGTTTGGTTCTTC. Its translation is CASSVSTVPVWFF.

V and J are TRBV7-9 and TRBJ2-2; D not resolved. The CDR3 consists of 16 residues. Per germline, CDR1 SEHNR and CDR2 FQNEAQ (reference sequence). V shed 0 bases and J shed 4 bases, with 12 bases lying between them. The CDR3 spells CASSLAGPGGTGELFF. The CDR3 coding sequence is TGTGCCAGCAGCTTAGCAGGGCCAGGTGGCACCGGGGAGCTGTTTTTT. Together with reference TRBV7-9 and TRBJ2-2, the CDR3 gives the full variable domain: DTGVSQNPRHKITKRGQNVTFRCDPISEHNRLYWYRQTLGQGPEFLTYFQNEAQLEKSRLLSDRFSAERPKGSFSTLEIQRTEQGDSAMYLCASSLAGPGGTGELFFGEGSRLTVL.

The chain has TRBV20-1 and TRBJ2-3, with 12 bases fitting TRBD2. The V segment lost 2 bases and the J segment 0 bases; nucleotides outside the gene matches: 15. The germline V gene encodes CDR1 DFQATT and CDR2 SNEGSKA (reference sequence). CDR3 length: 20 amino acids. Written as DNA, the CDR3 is TGCAGTGCTAGACCGACTAGCGGGGGAGAGAGGCCCACTAGCACAGATACGCAGTATTTT. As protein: CSARPTSGGERPTSTDTQYF.

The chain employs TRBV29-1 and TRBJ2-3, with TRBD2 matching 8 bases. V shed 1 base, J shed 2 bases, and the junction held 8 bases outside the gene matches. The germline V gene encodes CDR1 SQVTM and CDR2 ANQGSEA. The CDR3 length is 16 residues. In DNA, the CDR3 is TGCAGCGTTGAAGGAGCCGCGGGAGGTACCACAGATACGCAGTATTTT. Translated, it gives CSVEGAAGGTTDTQYF.